These 12 T cell receptor beta chains originate from one sample sequenced in a study of CD8 T cells in ankylosing spondylitis. Regarding the study as a whole: It appeared that ankylosing spondylitis blood was characterized by a TCR beta motif of several highly homologous variants.

TCRdb passed the 5' RACE reads through MiXCR, listing each CDR3 protein once. The sample lists approximately 540,000 distinct CDR3 sequences, approximately 12% occurring once. What these receptors recognize is not known. The sample comprised blood, either unsorted or a sorted T cell fraction (not recorded which). The source of these receptors is a male donor with ankylosing spondylitis.

This CDR3 is CASSLAVTGVTEAFF. CDR3 DNA: TGTGCCAGCAGTTTAGCGGTGACAGGGGTCACTGAAGCTTTCTTT. This chain connects TRBV12-3 or TRBV12-4 to TRBJ1-1; 8 bases match TRBD1. This CDR3 spans 15 amino acids. The V and J ends lost 0 bases and 4 bases, in that order; junction bases with no gene match: 4.

This clonotype was seen more than once but under ten times. The V call is TRBV6-2 or TRBV6-3, the J call TRBJ2-5; 9 positions match TRBD2. Losses at the gene ends were 7 bases for V and 2 bases for J; bases not matched to a gene: 2. Germline V gives CDR1 MNHEY, CDR2 SVGEGT. The CDR3 covers 13 residues. CDR3 coding DNA: TGTGCCAGCACCCTAGCGGGACAAGAGACCCAGTACTTC. Translating it yields CASTLAGQETQYF.

There are a few counts of this clonotype. The chain couples TRBV5-1 to TRBJ2-7, with TRBD1 as a possible D gene (5 bases). Germline loops: CDR1 SGHRS, CDR2 YFSETQ. The CDR3 totals 14 residues. With 6 bases removed from V and 0 bases from J, the gap between germline ends came to 13 bases. CDR3 residues: CASTWGPSSYEQYV. The CDR3 DNA sequence: TGCGCCAGCACCTGGGGCCCAAGCTCCTACGAGCAGTACGTC.

CDR3 sequence (DNA): TGTGCCAGCAGCCGACAGGCCCCCGGGGAGCTGTTTTTT. Its translation is CASSRQAPGELFF. The V call is TRBV3-1, the J call TRBJ2-2, with D tentatively TRBD1 (6 bases). Looked up from germline, CDR1 is LGHDT and CDR2 is YNNKEL (reference sequence). The CDR3 is 13 amino acids. The ends were cut back, 4 bases at V and 6 bases at J, with 9 bases in the middle.

This clonotype was recorded a few times. The V and J genes are TRBV7-8 and TRBJ2-4, with TRBD2 as a possible D gene (6 bases). CDR1 and CDR2 from the germline V gene are SGHVS and FQNEAQ. Trimming took off 4 bases at V and 0 bases at J, with 13 bases between the two ends. The CDR3 has 16 residues. Here the CDR3 reads CASSSGLTTAKNIQYF. The CDR3 DNA sequence: TGTGCCAGCAGCTCGGGACTTACAACAGCCAAAAACATTCAGTACTTC.

The V and J genes are TRBV3-1 and TRBJ2-1; 8 bases are a match to TRBD1. V lost 0 bases to trimming and J lost 6 bases; unmatched junction nucleotides: 13. Germline CDR1 LGHDT, CDR2 YNNKEL (reference sequence). The CDR3 has 18 residues. CDR3 sequence (DNA): TGTGCCAGCAGCCAAGATCTAGATCAGGGGGCATTTTCCAATGAGCAGTTCTTC. Translated: CASSQDLDQGAFSNEQFF.

The chain links TRBV3-1 to TRBJ1-2, with D tentatively TRBD1 (6 bases). Germline loops: CDR1 LGHDT, CDR2 YNNKEL (reference sequence). The CDR3 runs to 14 residues. V lost 0 bases, J lost 3 bases, and 8 bases lay in between. The CDR3: CASSQEGGYYGYTF. The CDR3 nucleotides read TGTGCCAGCAGCCAAGAAGGGGGTTACTATGGCTACACCTTC.

This clonotype was seen at least ten times. The gene calls are TRBV20-1 and TRBJ1-2; a weak D match, TRBD1 (6 bases). The CDR3 has 14 residues. Trimming removed 2 bases from V and 2 bases from J, with 12 bases in between. Germline assignment: CDR1 DFQATT and CDR2 SNEGSKA (reference sequence). This chain's CDR3 is CSARPTTGNYGYTF. CDR3 coding DNA: TGCAGTGCTAGACCAACAACAGGGAACTATGGCTACACCTTC.

The CDR3 region has the DNA TGCGCCAGCAGCTCCGCTAGTCCCCTCAATGAGCAGTTCTTC. Protein sequence: CASSSASPLNEQFF. V gene TRBV5-1 combines with J gene TRBJ2-1, with D unresolved. The V gene's germline CDR1 is SGHRS and CDR2 YFSETQ. The CDR3 extends over 14 amino acids. V was shortened by 3 bases and J by 6 bases, with 13 bases between the two germline ends.

This clonotype was recorded a few times. J is TRBJ2-1 and V is TRBV9; D call uncertain. Germline V lookup: CDR1 SGDLS, CDR2 YYNGEE. This CDR3 is built from 12 residues. V shed 6 bases and J shed 5 bases, with 9 bases lying between them. The CDR3 coding sequence is TGTGCCAGCACGTTTGGAGACAATGAGCAGTTCTTC. Amino acids: CASTFGDNEQFF. Variable domain in full (rest from reference TRBV9 and TRBJ2-1): DSGVTQTPKHLITATGQRVTLRCSPRSGDLSVYWYQQSLDQGLQFLIQYYNGEERAKGNILERFSAQQFPDLHSELNLSSLELGDSALYFCASTFGDNEQFFGPGTRLTVL.

This clonotype was observed many times. V usage is TRBV20-1 and J usage is TRBJ2-5; D may be TRBD1 or TRBD2 (5 bases each). Matching the DNA end better, TRBJ2-3 makes the J call doubtful. Germline CDR1 DFQATT, CDR2 SNEGSKA (reference sequence). CDR3 size: 11 residues. The CDR3 DNA follows: TGCAGTGCTAGAGGTGGGGGTACGCAGTATTTT. This gives the protein CSARGGGTQYF.

This clonotype was recorded at least ten times. The V gene is TRBV4-1, the J gene TRBJ1-2; D is unresolved. Germline V gene data show CDR1 as MGHRA and CDR2 as YSYEKL. V was trimmed by 3 bases and J by 5 bases, leaving 10 bases between them. The CDR3 spans 13 residues. The CDR3 region is CASSQPGNYGYTF. CDR3 DNA sequence: TGCGCCAGCAGCCAGCCGGGGAATTATGGCTACACCTTC.